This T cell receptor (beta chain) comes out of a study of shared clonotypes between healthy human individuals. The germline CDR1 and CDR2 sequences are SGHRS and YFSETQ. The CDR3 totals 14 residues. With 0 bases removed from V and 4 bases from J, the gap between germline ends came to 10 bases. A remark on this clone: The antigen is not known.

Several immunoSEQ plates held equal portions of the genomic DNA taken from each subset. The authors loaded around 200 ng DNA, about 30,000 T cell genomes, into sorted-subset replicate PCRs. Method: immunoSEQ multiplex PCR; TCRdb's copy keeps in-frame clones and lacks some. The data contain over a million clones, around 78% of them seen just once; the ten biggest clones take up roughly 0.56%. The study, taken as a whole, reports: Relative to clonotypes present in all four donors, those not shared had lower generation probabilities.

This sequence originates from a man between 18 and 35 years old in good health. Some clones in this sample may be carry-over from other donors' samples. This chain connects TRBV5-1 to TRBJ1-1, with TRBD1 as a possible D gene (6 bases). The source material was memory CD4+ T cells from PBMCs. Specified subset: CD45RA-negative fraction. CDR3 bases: TGCGCCAGCAGCTTGGATCAGGGGAGCACTGAAGCTTTCTTT. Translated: CASSLDQGSTEAFF.